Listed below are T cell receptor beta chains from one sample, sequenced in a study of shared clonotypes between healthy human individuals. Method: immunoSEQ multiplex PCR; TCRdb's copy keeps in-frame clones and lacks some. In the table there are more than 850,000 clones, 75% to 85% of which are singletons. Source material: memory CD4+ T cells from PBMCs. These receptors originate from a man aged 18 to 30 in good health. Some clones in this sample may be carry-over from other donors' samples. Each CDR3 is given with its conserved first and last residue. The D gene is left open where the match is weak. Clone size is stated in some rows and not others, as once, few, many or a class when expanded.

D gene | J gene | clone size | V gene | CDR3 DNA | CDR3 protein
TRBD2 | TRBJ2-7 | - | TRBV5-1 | TGCGCCAGCAGCTCGCTAGCGGGAGGGCCGGGTTACGAGCAGTACTTC | CASSSLAGGPGYEQYF
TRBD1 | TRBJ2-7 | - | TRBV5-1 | TGCGCCAGCAGCTGGGGACAGGGATCCGAGCAGTACTTC | CASSWGQGSEQYF
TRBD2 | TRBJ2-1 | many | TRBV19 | TGTGCCAGTAGTCGGAGACTAGCAGGCAATGAGCAGTTCTTC | CASSRRLAGNEQFF
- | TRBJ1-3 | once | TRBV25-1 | TGTGCCAGCAGTGGACGCGGGGGACCGATCTCTGGAAACACCATATATTTT | CASSGRGGPISGNTIYF
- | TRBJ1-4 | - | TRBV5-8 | TGTGCCAGCAGCTTGGAGTCGGGCGGTGAAAAACTGTTTTTT | CASSLESGGEKLFF
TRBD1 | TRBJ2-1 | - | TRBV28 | TGTGCCAGCAGTTCCCAGGGGGATGAGCAGTTCTTC | CASSSQGDEQFF
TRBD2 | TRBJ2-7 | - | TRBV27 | TGTGCCAGCAGTTCCCCGGGACTAGCGGGAGAGCAGTACTTC | CASSSPGLAGEQYF
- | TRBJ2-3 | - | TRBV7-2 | TGTGCCAGCAGCTTAGTACTAGTAGTGGATACGCAGTATTTT | CASSLVLVVDTQYF
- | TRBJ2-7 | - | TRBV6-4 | TGTGCCAGCAGTGACTCGACAGCTCAACCTTACGAGCAGTACTTC | CASSDSTAQPYEQYF
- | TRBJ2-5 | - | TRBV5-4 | TGTGCCAGCAGCTTGTTTTCAGGGCAGCAAGAGACCCAGTACTTC | CASSLFSGQQETQYF
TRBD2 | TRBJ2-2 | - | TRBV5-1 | TGCGCCAGCAGCATTTCCGGGACTAGCGGGACTACCGGGGAGCTGTTTTTT | CASSISGTSGTTGELFF
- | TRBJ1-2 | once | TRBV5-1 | TGCGCCAGCAGCTTGGTGGCAGACAATGGCTACACCTTC | CASSLVADNGYTF
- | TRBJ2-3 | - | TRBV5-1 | TGCGCCAGCAGCTTTATGGGGAGCGGAGATACGCAGTATTTT | CASSFMGSGDTQYF
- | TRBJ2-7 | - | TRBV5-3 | TGTGCCAGGCTTTGGGGTGGGTCGAAGATCTCCTACGAGCAGTACTTC | CARLWGGSKISYEQYF
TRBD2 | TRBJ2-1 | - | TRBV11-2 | TGTGCCAGCAGCAAGACTAGCGGGTACAATGAGCAGTTCTTC | CASSKTSGYNEQFF
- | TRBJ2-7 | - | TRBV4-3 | TGCGCCAGCAGCCAAGTAAGGTCGCTCTGGGGGACCTACGAGCAGTACTTC | CASSQVRSLWGTYEQYF
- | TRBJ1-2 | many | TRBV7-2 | TGTGCCAGCAGCTTAGAAAGTGGCCACCGGGCCTTC | CASSLESGHRAF
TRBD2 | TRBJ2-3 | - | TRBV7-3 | TGTGCCAGCAGCCCCGGGACTAGCCGCGATACGCAGTATTTT | CASSPGTSRDTQYF
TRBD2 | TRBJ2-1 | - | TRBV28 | TGTGCCAGCAGCCCCGGGTCCGGGGGGACCTACAATGAGCAGTTCTTC | CASSPGSGGTYNEQFF
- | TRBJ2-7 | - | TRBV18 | TGTGCCAGCTCACCCCAGTTAAGGGGCGAGCAGTACTTC | CASSPQLRGEQYF
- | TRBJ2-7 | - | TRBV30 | TGTGCCGGAAACCGAGGTATGGGCTACGAGCAGTACTTC | CAGNRGMGYEQYF
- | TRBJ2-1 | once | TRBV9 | TGTGCCAGCAGCGTAGGTGGCAGTAATCTCAATGAGCAGTTCTTC | CASSVGGSNLNEQFF
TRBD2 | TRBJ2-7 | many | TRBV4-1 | TGCGCCAGCAGCGTGACTCTGACTAGCGGGAGTTCCTACGAGCAGTACTTC | CASSVTLTSGSSYEQYF
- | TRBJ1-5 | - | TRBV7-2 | TGTGCCAGCAGTTCAGGACCGGGAAATCAGCCCCAGCATTTT | CASSSGPGNQPQHF
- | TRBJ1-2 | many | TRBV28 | TGTGCCAGCTTACAGGGTTCTGGCTACACCTTC | CASLQGSGYTF
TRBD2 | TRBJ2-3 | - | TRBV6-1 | TGTGCCACCGGGGAGGGAGATACGCAGTATTTT | CATGEGDTQYF
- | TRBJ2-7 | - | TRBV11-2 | TGTGCCAGCAGCGCTCTCTACGAGCAGTACTTC | CASSALYEQYF
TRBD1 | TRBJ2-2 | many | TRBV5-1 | TGCGCCAGCAACTCCCGGGACAGCAACACCGGGGAGCTGTTTTTT | CASNSRDSNTGELFF
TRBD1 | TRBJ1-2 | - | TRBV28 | TGTGCCAGCAGTTTAGTCGGGACAGGGGATGGCTACACCTTC | CASSLVGTGDGYTF
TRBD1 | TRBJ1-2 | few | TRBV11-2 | TGTGCCAGCAGCTTTTCCCGTCTCAGGGGGGCCCTCCTCTATGGCTACACCTTC | CASSFSRLRGALLYGYTF
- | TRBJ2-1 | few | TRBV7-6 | TGTGCCAGCAGCTCGGGGCAGGGATACAATGAGCAGTTCTTC | CASSSGQGYNEQFF
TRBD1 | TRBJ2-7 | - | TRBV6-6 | TGTGCCAGCAGTCCCGGGACAGGGTACGAGCAGTACTTC | CASSPGTGYEQYF
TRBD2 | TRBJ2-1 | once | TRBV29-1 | TGCAGCGTGGTTAGCGGGAGGGCCGGATCCTACAATGAGCAGTTCTTC | CSVVSGRAGSYNEQFF
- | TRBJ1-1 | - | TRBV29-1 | TGCAGCGTTTTGAGGCCCTTGAACACTGAAGCTTTCTTT | CSVLRPLNTEAFF
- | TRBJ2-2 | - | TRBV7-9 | TGTGCCGGACGACTCTTGGGATCGGGCGGGGAGCTGTTTTTT | CAGRLLGSGGELFF
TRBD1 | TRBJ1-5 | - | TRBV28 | TGTGCCAGCGAATCGTTACTTGACAGGGGAGGGAATCAGCCCCAGCATTTT | CASESLLDRGGNQPQHF
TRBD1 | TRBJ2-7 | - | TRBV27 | TGTGCCAGCAGGAGGGTAGGGACAGCCTACGAGCAGTACTTC | CASRRVGTAYEQYF
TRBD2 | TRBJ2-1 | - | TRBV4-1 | TGCGCCAGCAGCCAAGCTAGCGGACTAGCGGGAGGTAGGCAGTTCTTC | CASSQASGLAGGRQFF
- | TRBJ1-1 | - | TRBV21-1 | TGTGCCAGCAGGACAGCGGGGACTGAAGCTTTCTTT | CASRTAGTEAFF
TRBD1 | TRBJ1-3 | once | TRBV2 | TGTGCCAGCAAGGTATCGGGACAGCTAAACACCATATATTTT | CASKVSGQLNTIYF
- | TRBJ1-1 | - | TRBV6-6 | TGTGCCAGCAGTTACGGGGGAGACGGGAACACTGAAGCTTTCTTT | CASSYGGDGNTEAFF
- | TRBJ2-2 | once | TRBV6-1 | TGTGCCAGCAACCCTGTTGGGGGGCCCGGGGAGCTGTTTTTT | CASNPVGGPGELFF
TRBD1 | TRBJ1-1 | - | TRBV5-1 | TGCGCCAGCGGGGGGACAGGGGGCCCCAACACTGAAGCTTTCTTT | CASGGTGGPNTEAFF
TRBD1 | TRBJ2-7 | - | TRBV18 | TGTGCCAGCTCCATAACAGGGGTCTCCTACGAGCAGTACTTC | CASSITGVSYEQYF
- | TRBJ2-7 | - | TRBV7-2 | TGTGCCAGCAGCTTAGCCGGGGCCGCCCGGGAGCAGTACTTC | CASSLAGAAREQYF